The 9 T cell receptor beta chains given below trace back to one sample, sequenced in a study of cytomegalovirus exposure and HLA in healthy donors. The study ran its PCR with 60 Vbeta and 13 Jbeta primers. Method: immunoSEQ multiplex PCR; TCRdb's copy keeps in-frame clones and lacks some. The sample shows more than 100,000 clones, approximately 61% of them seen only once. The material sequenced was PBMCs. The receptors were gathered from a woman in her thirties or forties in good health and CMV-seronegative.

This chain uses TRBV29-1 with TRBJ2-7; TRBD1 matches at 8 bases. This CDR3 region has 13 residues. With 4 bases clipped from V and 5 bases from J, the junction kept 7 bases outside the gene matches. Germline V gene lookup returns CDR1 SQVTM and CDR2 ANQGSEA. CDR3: CSVGTGIPHEQYF. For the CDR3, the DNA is TGCAGCGTTGGGACAGGGATTCCCCACGAGCAGTACTTC.

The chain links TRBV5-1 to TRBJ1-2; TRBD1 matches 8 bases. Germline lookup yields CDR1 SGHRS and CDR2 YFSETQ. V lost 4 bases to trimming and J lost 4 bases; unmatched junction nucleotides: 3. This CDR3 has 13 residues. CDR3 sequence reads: CASSDGTGYGYTF. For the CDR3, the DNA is TGCGCCAGCAGCGACGGGACAGGCTATGGCTACACCTTC.

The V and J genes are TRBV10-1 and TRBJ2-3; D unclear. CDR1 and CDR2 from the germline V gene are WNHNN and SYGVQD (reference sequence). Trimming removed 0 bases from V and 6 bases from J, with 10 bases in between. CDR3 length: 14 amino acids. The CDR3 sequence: CASSESPSNDTQYF. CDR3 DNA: TGCGCCAGCAGTGAGTCGCCCAGTAATGATACGCAGTATTTT.

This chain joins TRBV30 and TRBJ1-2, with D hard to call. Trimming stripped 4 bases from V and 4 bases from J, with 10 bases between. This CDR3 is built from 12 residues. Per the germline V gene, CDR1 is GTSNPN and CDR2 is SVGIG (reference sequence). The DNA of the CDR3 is TGTGCCTGGAACGACAAAGGCTATGGCTACACCTTC. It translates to CAWNDKGYGYTF.

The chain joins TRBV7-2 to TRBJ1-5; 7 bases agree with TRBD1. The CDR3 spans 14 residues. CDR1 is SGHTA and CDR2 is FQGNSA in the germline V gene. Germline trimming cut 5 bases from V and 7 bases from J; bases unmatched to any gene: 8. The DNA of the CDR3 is TGTGCCAGCAGCCCTACAGGGGTCGGGCAGCCCCAGCATTTT. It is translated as CASSPTGVGQPQHF.

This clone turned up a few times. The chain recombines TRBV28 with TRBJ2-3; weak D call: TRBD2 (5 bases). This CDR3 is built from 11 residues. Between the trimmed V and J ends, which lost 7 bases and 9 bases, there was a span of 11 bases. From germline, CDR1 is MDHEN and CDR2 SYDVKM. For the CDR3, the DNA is TGTGCCAGCATAGGTACGGGGACGCAGTATTTT. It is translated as CASIGTGTQYF.

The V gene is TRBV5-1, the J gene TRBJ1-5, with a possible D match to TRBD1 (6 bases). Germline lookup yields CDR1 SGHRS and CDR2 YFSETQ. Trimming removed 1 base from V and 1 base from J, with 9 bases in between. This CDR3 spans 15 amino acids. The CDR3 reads CASSLSGVSNQPQHF. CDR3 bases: TGCGCCAGCAGCTTGTCAGGGGTAAGCAATCAGCCCCAGCATTTT. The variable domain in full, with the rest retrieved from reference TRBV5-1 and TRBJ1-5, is KAGVTQTPRYLIKTRGQQVTLSCSPISGHRSVSWYQQTPGQGLQFLFEYFSETQRNKGNFPGRFSGRQFSNSRSEMNVSTLELGDSALYLCASSLSGVSNQPQHFGDGTRLSIL.

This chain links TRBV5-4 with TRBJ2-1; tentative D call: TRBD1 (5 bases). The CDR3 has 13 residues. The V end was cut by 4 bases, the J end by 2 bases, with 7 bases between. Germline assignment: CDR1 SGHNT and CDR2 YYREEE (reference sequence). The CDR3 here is CASSQTAYNEQFF. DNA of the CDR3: TGTGCCAGCAGCCAGACAGCCTACAATGAGCAGTTCTTC.

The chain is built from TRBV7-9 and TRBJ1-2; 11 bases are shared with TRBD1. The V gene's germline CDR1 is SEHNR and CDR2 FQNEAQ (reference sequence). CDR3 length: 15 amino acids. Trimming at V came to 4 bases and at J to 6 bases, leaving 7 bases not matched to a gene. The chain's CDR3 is CASSSLGQGGDGYTF. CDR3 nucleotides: TGTGCCAGCAGCTCGCTGGGACAGGGGGGAGATGGCTACACCTTC.